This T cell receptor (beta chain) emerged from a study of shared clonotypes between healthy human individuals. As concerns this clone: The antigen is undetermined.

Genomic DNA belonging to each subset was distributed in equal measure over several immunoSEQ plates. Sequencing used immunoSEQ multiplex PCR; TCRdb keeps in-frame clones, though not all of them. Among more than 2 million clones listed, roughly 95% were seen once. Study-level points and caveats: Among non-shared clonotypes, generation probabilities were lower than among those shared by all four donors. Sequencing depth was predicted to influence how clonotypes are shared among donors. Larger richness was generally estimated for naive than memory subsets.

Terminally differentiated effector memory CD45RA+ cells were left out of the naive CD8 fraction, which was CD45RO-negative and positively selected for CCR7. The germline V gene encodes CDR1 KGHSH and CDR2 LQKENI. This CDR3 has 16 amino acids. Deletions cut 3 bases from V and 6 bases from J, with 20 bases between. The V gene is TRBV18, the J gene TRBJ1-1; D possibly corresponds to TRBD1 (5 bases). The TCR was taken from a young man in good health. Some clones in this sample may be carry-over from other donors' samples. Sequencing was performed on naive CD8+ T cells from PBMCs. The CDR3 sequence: CASSPPTSRGMAEAFF. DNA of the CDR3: TGTGCCAGCTCACCGCCTACCTCTAGGGGCATGGCTGAAGCTTTCTTT.